These T cell receptor beta chains were read from a single sample in a study of blood T cell repertoires in COVID-19. The repertoire was sequenced with immunoSEQ multiplex PCR; TCRdb's copy has only in-frame clones and lacks some. The sample lists about 98,000 clones; more than 65% were seen once. Sequencing was performed on peripheral blood. Receptor source: a woman older than 75 with acute or convalescent COVID-19. Both conserved end residues are part of each CDR3.

j_gene,v_gene,CDR3aa
TRBJ1-1,TRBV7-2,CASSSGVRGMNTEAFF
TRBJ1-1,TRBV13,CVSSGGGFWAAFF
TRBJ2-3,TRBV24-1,CATSEGKRGGKDTQYF
TRBJ2-3,TRBV5-4,CASSLLAGAPDTQYF
TRBJ1-6,TRBV28,CASSRPRETSYNSPLHF
TRBJ2-7,TRBV7-8,CASSLGATGGEQYF
TRBJ1-2,TRBV24-1,CATSDSRVIYGYTF
TRBJ1-1,TRBV7-2,CASSPRTGGRTEAFF
TRBJ1-2,TRBV13,CASSRKGQSPYGYTF
TRBJ1-2,TRBV7-9,CASSSGTGTFYGYTF
TRBJ1-1,TRBV28,CASPAPRTAPNTEAFF
TRBJ1-2,TRBV7-6,CASSLEGARLGGGYTF
TRBJ1-2,TRBV5-1,CASSTDSLRGYTF
TRBJ2-1,TRBV11-2,CASSALGDRGRWDKNEQFF
TRBJ2-1,TRBV11-2,CASSLGALAGAYNEQFF
TRBJ2-2,TRBV5-8,CASSLQGYTGELFF
TRBJ1-2,TRBV28,CASSRRTVSNYGYTF
TRBJ2-1,TRBV7-9,CASSISGGADEQFF
TRBJ1-2,TRBV7-9,CASSLAVPGQHYTF
TRBJ2-2,TRBV7-2,CASKGLPNTGELFF
TRBJ1-4,TRBV6-4,CASSGQGPDEKLFF
TRBJ2-3,TRBV11-2,CASSLAGTDTQYF
TRBJ1-1,TRBV2,CASSPPGKGRKNTEAFF
TRBJ1-1,TRBV11-3,CASSFTGGGPKLAFF
TRBJ1-2,TRBV3-1/TRBV3-2,CASNSGQGGYTF
TRBJ2-5,TRBV5-1,CASSPLTGKGVETQYF
TRBJ2-2,TRBV5-5,CASSFRGANTGELFF
TRBJ1-3,TRBV5-1,CASSLTGSSSGNTIYF
TRBJ2-3,TRBV18,CASSPGTSGGTSDTQYF
TRBJ2-2,TRBV2,CASSEQGRSYGELFF
TRBJ2-3,TRBV9,CASSEMAGAPTDTQYF
TRBJ1-5,TRBV6-4,CASSDSARGPWYSNQPQHF
TRBJ2-1,TRBV14,CASSPGTSLEQFF
TRBJ1-4,TRBV18,CASSPSSTNEKLFF
TRBJ2-3,TRBV3-1/TRBV3-2,CASSQISGLSTDTQYF
TRBJ2-1,TRBV11-2,CASSGLAGGSSSYNEQFF
TRBJ1-1,TRBV5-1,CASSRQGLNTEAFF
TRBJ2-1,TRBV28,CASSSLSNEQFF
TRBJ1-1,TRBV6-6,CASSLNPTGLNTEAFF
TRBJ2-3,TRBV27,CASSLGTGGFADTQYF
TRBJ1-1,TRBV7-6,CASTRRLNTEAFF
TRBJ2-5,TRBV7-9,CASSLITGEKGVQETQYF
TRBJ1-6,TRBV28,CASSTTGTNSPLHF
TRBJ2-6,TRBV2,CATRLAGANVLTF
TRBJ1-1,TRBV2,CASTTEHMNTEAFF
TRBJ2-5,TRBV19,CASSRTGNQETQYF
TRBJ1-1,TRBV3-1/TRBV3-2,CASSQDLRGPNTEAFF
TRBJ2-1,TRBV2,CASSTWGGQFGNEQFF
TRBJ1-3,TRBV30,CAWSVSGTGNTIYF
TRBJ2-3,TRBV5-5,CASSPGIDWSTDTQYF
TRBJ2-3,TRBV9,CASSFGADTQYF
TRBJ2-3,TRBV7-3,CASSSTGHRTDTQYF
TRBJ1-3,TRBV7-9,CASSLQGARGNTIYF
TRBJ1-4,TRBV3-1/TRBV3-2,CASSAGGEKLFF
TRBJ1-1,TRBV6-2/TRBV6-3,CASSYTGQGVNTEAFF
TRBJ2-7,TRBV3-1/TRBV3-2,CASSQVPGQGVSTYEQYF
TRBJ1-5,TRBV7-2,CASSLKGDQPQHF
TRBJ1-4,TRBV7-9,CASSSNRGRIEKLFF
TRBJ2-5,TRBV28,CASSQGLQETQYF
TRBJ2-1,TRBV7-2,CASSPDRGPYNEQFF